This TCR beta chain was observed in a study of identical twins. Study-wide findings and caveats: Out-of-frame alpha sequences common to twins were enriched for low generation probability. With monozygotic twins, out-of-frame TCR alpha sharing exceeded what models estimated. Twins shared beta out-of-frame sequences in excess, but this excess was weaker.

Looked up from germline, CDR1 is MNHEY and CDR2 is SMNVEV (reference sequence). The CDR3 runs 11 residues. Trimming removed 6 bases from V and 8 bases from J, with 8 bases in between. A universal primer binding site was introduced by template switching. The final cDNA contained unique molecular identifiers. Each CDR3 protein gets one entry after TCRdb re-called the 5' RACE reads with MiXCR. The profile shows hundreds of thousands of distinct CDR3 sequences, around 8.3% of them singletons. This clonotype showed up many times. Its antigen remains unidentified. This same sample was also part of a study on yellow fever vaccine responses in identical twins.

The chain uses TRBV27 and TRBJ2-1; D not resolved. This receptor was obtained from a woman aged 18-30 years in good health. The source material was PBMCs. The CDR3 region has the DNA TGTGCCAGCAGCCAAAGTGATGAGCAGTTCTTC. Its protein is CASSQSDEQFF.